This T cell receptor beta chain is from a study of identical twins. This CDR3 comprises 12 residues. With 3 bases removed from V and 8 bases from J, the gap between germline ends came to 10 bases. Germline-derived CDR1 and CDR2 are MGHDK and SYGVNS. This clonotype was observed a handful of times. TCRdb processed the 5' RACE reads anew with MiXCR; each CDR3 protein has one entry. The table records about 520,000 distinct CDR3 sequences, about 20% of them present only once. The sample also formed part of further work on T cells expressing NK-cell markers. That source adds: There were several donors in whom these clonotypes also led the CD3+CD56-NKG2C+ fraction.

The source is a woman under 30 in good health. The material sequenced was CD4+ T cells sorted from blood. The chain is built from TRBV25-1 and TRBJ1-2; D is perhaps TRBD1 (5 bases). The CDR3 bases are TGTGCCAGCAGTGATCCAGGGACCGGCTACACCTTC. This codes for CASSDPGTGYTF.